Shown below are 16 T cell receptor beta chains from a single sample sequenced in a study of T cells expressing NK-cell markers (dated by TCRdb to the early 2020s). Receptor amplification or capture employed 5' RACE. The sequencer listed for this sample is Illumina HiSeq 2000. The reads underwent TCRdb reprocessing, giving one record for each CDR3 protein sequence and no DNA. In this sample's table one finds approximately 460,000 distinct CDR3 sequences. The ten largest clones represent about 7.1% of the sample. The material sequenced was blood T cells: a sorted CD56 or NKG2C T cell subset, CD4+ or CD8+ T cells, or bulk PBMC T cells (not recorded which). The receptor set was obtained from a woman aged 18 to 75 in good health.

This chain links TRBV14 with TRBJ1-2; the TCRdb call, TRBD1, lacks DNA for checking. This CDR3 has 13 amino acids. CDR1 is SGHDN, CDR2 FVKESK, per germline. The CDR3 protein is CASSQAGNYGYTF. The full variable domain, in which reference TRBV14 and TRBJ1-2 provide the parts outside the CDR3, is EAGVTQFPSHSVIEKGQTVTLRCDPISGHDNLYWYRRVMGKEIKFLLHFVKESKQDESGMPNNRFLAERTGGTYSTLKVQPAELEDSGVYFCASSQAGNYGYTFGSGTRLTVV.

The chain uses TRBV6-5 and TRBJ1-5; the D gene TCRdb calls, TRBD1, cannot be checked with no DNA. Germline V gene lookup returns CDR1 MNHEY and CDR2 SVGAGI. The CDR3 loop spans 13 amino acids. CDR3 protein: CASSSEGDQPQHF.

The chain links TRBV20-1 to TRBJ1-2. This CDR3 spans 13 amino acids. The germline gives CDR1 DFQATT, CDR2 SNEGSKA (reference sequence). CDR3 sequence reads: CSAAGRVHYGYTF.

This sequence joins TRBV11-2 and TRBJ1-3; TCRdb reports TRBD1, a call that lacks DNA to check it against. Germline-derived CDR1 and CDR2 are SGHAT and FQNNGV. There are 15 residues in the CDR3. CDR3 sequence: CASSPTGIYGNTIYF.

This chain links TRBV3-1 with TRBJ2-4; the D call of TRBD1 rests on TCRdb alone, since no DNA is present to check it. There are 17 residues in the CDR3. Germline CDR1 reads LGHDT; CDR2 reads YNNKEL (reference sequence). The CDR3 spells CASSRMLLGTGENIQYF. Full variable domain (remainder filled in from reference TRBV3-1 and TRBJ2-4): DTAVSQTPKYLVTQMGNDKSIKCEQNLGHDTMYWYKQDSKKFLKIMFSYNNKELIINETVPNRFSPKSPDKAHLNLHINSLELGDSAVYFCASSRMLLGTGENIQYFGAGTRLSVL.

This chain links TRBV14 with TRBJ1-6. Germline V gene lookup returns CDR1 SGHDN and CDR2 FVKESK. This CDR3 is 15 amino acids long. The CDR3 here is CASSVGTAGSSPLHF.

The chain has TRBV6-5 and TRBJ2-1; with no DNA, the TCRdb D assignment of TRBD1 cannot be verified. The germline gives CDR1 MNHEY, CDR2 SVGAGI. This CDR3 comprises 16 residues. The CDR3 sequence is CASSYSGGGVYNEQFF.

The rearrangement uses TRBV7-6 and TRBJ2-1; TCRdb gives TRBD2 as the D gene, but with no DNA this cannot be confirmed. This CDR3 is 13 amino acids long. Germline CDR1 is SGHVS and CDR2 is FNYEAQ. The CDR3 spells CASSPIGPNEQFF.

The chain has TRBV20-1 and TRBJ1-1; TCRdb selects TRBD1, and the lack of DNA leaves this call unchecked. Germline loops: CDR1 DFQATT, CDR2 SNEGSKA (reference sequence). The CDR3 contains 13 residues. CDR3 loop: CSARGALNTEAFF.

The chain couples TRBV29-1 to TRBJ2-1. This CDR3 has 14 residues. The germline CDR1 and CDR2 sequences are SQVTM and ANQGSEA. CDR3 residues: CSADRISSYNEQFF.

The chain is built from TRBV12-3 or TRBV12-4 and TRBJ1-1. The CDR3 consists of 12 residues. The CDR3 sequence is CASSFVDTEAFF.

The chain is built from TRBV12-3 or TRBV12-4 and TRBJ2-5; TCRdb gives TRBD1 as the D gene, but with no DNA this cannot be confirmed. This CDR3 has 11 amino acids. CDR3 sequence: CASSSRGTQYF.

The rearrangement joins TRBV30 to TRBJ1-1; TCRdb picks TRBD1, but there is no DNA to check that call. This CDR3 comprises 13 residues. Germline-derived CDR1 and CDR2 are GTSNPN and SVGIG (reference sequence). This CDR3 reads CAWSPQGGSRAFF.

This sequence joins TRBV2 and TRBJ2-7; with no DNA, the TCRdb D assignment of TRBD1 cannot be verified. This CDR3 has 13 residues. The V gene's germline CDR1 is SNHLY and CDR2 FYNNEI. The CDR3 loop reads CALRGGSSYEQYF.

The genes are TRBV6-1 and TRBJ2-1; TCRdb calls TRBD1, which cannot be checked without DNA. The CDR3 totals 14 residues. Germline CDR1 is MNHNS and CDR2 is SASEGT. CDR3 region: CASSRGDKKNEQFF.

V usage is TRBV5-1 and J usage is TRBJ2-1; TCRdb picks TRBD2, but there is no DNA to check that call. The CDR3 consists of 14 residues. Germline-derived CDR1 and CDR2 are SGHRS and YFSETQ. CDR3 amino acids: CASSSGLAYNEQFF.